These 27 T cell receptor beta chains share one sample of origin, sequenced in a study of blood T cell repertoires in COVID-19. Here immunoSEQ multiplex PCR was the method, and the copy in TCRdb shows in-frame clones only, minus some. Of roughly 180,000 clones listed, more than 80% are singletons. What was sequenced was PBMCs or T cells enriched from blood (not recorded which). Receptors originate from a man aged 35 to 55 who had recovered from COVID-19.

To note about this clone: This same CDR3 is encoded by further DNA sequences in the sample. This sequence joins TRBV5-4 and TRBJ2-7; 8 positions agree with TRBD1. The CDR3 is 14 amino acids. J lost 3 bases, V lost 4 bases, and 6 bases had no gene match. Germline V lookup: CDR1 SGHNT, CDR2 YYREEE (reference sequence). The CDR3 here is CASSPGTGGYEQYF. CDR3 DNA sequence: TGTGCCAGCAGCCCTGGGACAGGAGGCTACGAGCAGTACTTC.

The chain has TRBV5-1 and TRBJ2-6, with 8 bases fitting TRBD1. This CDR3 is built from 17 residues. Germline V lookup: CDR1 SGHRS, CDR2 YFSETQ. Trimming cost V 5 bases and J 2 bases; bases outside gene matches: 9. The CDR3 loop is CASRLLTGGPGANVLTF. The CDR3 nucleotides read TGCGCCAGCAGGCTACTTACAGGGGGTCCTGGGGCCAACGTCCTGACTTTC. Filled out from reference TRBV5-1 and TRBJ2-6, the complete variable domain reads KAGVTQTPRYLIKTRGQQVTLSCSPISGHRSVSWYQQTPGQGLQFLFEYFSETQRNKGNFPGRFSGRQFSNSRSEMNVSTLELGDSALYLCASRLLTGGPGANVLTFGAGSRLTVL.

This clone was found once. CDR3 nucleotide sequence: TGTGCCAGCAGCTTTGCTCTCCAGGGGAACTCCTACAATGAGCAGTTCTTC. Its protein is CASSFALQGNSYNEQFF. This rearrangement joins TRBV7-6 to TRBJ2-1; D possibly corresponds to TRBD1 (6 bases). The CDR3 loop spans 17 amino acids. Germline values: CDR1 SGHVS, CDR2 FNYEAQ. Trimming took off 3 bases at V and 0 bases at J, with 15 bases between the two ends.

The CDR3 bases are TGTGCCAGCAGTACAGGTACAGGGATGCGGTACTTC. Its translation: CASSTGTGMRYF. The chain links TRBV6-5 to TRBJ2-5; weak D call: TRBD1 (6 bases). V was shortened by 5 bases and J by 13 bases, with 17 bases between the two germline ends. CDR3 length: 12 amino acids. In germline, CDR1 is MNHEY, CDR2 SVGAGI.

This clone has a single count. This chain joins TRBV18 and TRBJ2-5; possibly TRBD2 for D (5 bases). This CDR3 contains 15 residues. Germline V lookup: CDR1 KGHSH, CDR2 LQKENI. V was shortened by 3 bases and J by 5 bases, with 16 bases between the two germline ends. CDR3 nucleotide sequence: TGTGCCAGCTCACCGTTCTGGCCGGAGGAGGAGACCCAGTACTTC. It yields the protein CASSPFWPEEETQYF.

V gene TRBV6-5 combines with J gene TRBJ1-2, with D unresolved. Germline CDR1 MNHEY, CDR2 SVGAGI. The CDR3 contains 14 residues. V lost 2 bases to trimming and J lost 2 bases, with 9 bases between them. The chain's CDR3 is CASSYQPGNYGYTF. CDR3 bases: TGTGCCAGCAGTTACCAGCCGGGGAACTATGGCTACACCTTC.

The gene calls are TRBV4-1 and TRBJ1-1; no firm D call. The germline V gene has CDR1 MGHRA and CDR2 YSYEKL. The V gene lost 1 base and the J gene lost 8 bases, with 8 bases spanning the gap. The CDR3 length is 12 residues. CDR3 in DNA: TGCGCCAGCAGCCAAGGGGCCGGAGAAGCTTTCTTT. Translating gives CASSQGAGEAFF.

The chain couples TRBV28 to TRBJ1-5; the D gene is possibly TRBD1 (6 bases). Germline-derived CDR1 and CDR2 are MDHEN and SYDVKM. This CDR3 has 14 amino acids. Trimming shortened V by 3 bases and J by 4 bases, and 10 bases separated the two germline ends. CDR3 region: CASSFGQINQPQHF. The CDR3 DNA reads as TGTGCCAGCAGTTTCGGACAGATAAATCAGCCCCAGCATTTT. The full variable domain, rest sourced from reference TRBV28 and TRBJ1-5, is DVKVTQSSRYLVKRTGEKVFLECVQDMDHENMFWYRQDPGLGLRLIYFSYDVKMKEKGDIPEGYSVSREKKERFSLILESASTNQTSMYLCASSFGQINQPQHFGDGTRLSIL.

This chain links TRBV30 with TRBJ2-1, with no clear D. Trimming removed 3 bases at V and 8 bases at J, with 5 bases between. The CDR3 extends over 10 amino acids. Germline V lookup: CDR1 GTSNPN, CDR2 SVGIG (reference sequence). CDR3 in amino acids: CAWRIDEQFF. The CDR3 nucleotides are TGTGCCTGGAGAATCGATGAGCAGTTCTTC. Full variable domain (remainder filled in from reference TRBV30 and TRBJ2-1): SQTIHQWPATLVQPVGSPLSLECTVEGTSNPNLYWYRQAAGRGLQLLFYSVGIGQISSEVPQNLSASRPQDRQFILSSKKLLLSDSGFYLCAWRIDEQFFGPGTRLTVL.

The chain has TRBV19 and TRBJ2-1, with 10 bases matching TRBD1. Germline V CDR1 and CDR2: LNHDA, SQIVND (reference sequence). The CDR3 length is 15 residues. V dropped 4 bases and J dropped 7; count of bases not matched to a gene: 7. CDR3 in amino acids: CASSTDRGRANEQFF. In DNA form, the CDR3 reads TGTGCCAGTAGTACCGACAGGGGGCGAGCAAATGAGCAGTTCTTC.

The rearrangement links TRBV29-1 to TRBJ2-1; D remains ambiguous. Trimming pared 3 bases from V and 7 bases from J, leaving 10 bases between. CDR3 length: 12 residues. Germline V gene lookup returns CDR1 SQVTM and CDR2 ANQGSEA. CDR3 sequence (DNA): TGCAGCGTTGAGGGCAGGAAAAATGAGCAGTTCTTC. Protein sequence: CSVEGRKNEQFF.

The gene calls are TRBV6-5 and TRBJ1-2; D gene ambiguous. The V gene lost 7 bases and the J gene lost 4 bases, with 13 bases spanning the gap. The germline gives CDR1 MNHEY, CDR2 SVGAGI. This CDR3 region has 13 residues. The CDR3 coding sequence is TGTGCCAGCAAAGAGAGGCTAAGCTATGGCTACACCTTC. Translating it yields CASKERLSYGYTF.

CDR3 sequence reads: CASTGGTRGSQPQHF. The DNA for the CDR3 is TGTGCCAGTACCGGCGGGACGAGGGGTTCTCAGCCCCAGCATTTT. The genes are TRBV19 and TRBJ1-5, with a weak D call TRBD1 (5 bases). The CDR3 is 15 amino acids. Trimming cost V 7 bases and J 6 bases, with 19 bases left between them. CDR1 is LNHDA and CDR2 is SQIVND in the germline V gene (reference sequence).

The count of this clone is one. The rearrangement joins TRBV2 to TRBJ2-7; maybe TRBD2 (6 bases). Germline V gene sequence: CDR1 SNHLY, CDR2 FYNNEI. The V and J ends lost 3 bases and 2 bases respectively, with 8 bases between them. The CDR3 has 13 residues. CDR3 DNA sequence: TGTGCCAGCAGTGATGGACTAACCTACGAGCAGTACTTC. Its protein is CASSDGLTYEQYF.

The rearrangement uses TRBV28 and TRBJ2-7, with D possibly matching TRBD1 (6 bases). CDR1 and CDR2 from the germline V gene are MDHEN and SYDVKM. Trimming shortened V by 5 bases and J by 2 bases, and 13 bases separated the two germline ends. This CDR3 comprises 14 residues. The CDR3 DNA sequence: TGTGCCAGCAGTCTAGGACAGAATGCCTACGAGCAGTACTTC. It yields the protein CASSLGQNAYEQYF.

V is TRBV5-5 and J is TRBJ2-7; 9 nucleotides agree with TRBD1. J lost 7 bases, V lost 0 bases, and 11 bases had no gene match. Germline loops: CDR1 SGHKS, CDR2 YYEKEE (reference sequence). The CDR3 has 16 amino acids. The CDR3 sequence: CASSLGGTGKMEEQYF. The CDR3 DNA reads TGTGCCAGCAGCTTGGGTGGGACAGGGAAGATGGAGGAGCAGTACTTC.

The chain recombines TRBV9 with TRBJ2-7; 10 bases map to TRBD1. Germline loops: CDR1 SGDLS, CDR2 YYNGEE. The CDR3 runs 12 residues. V was pared by 7 bases and J by 5 bases, with 3 bases of the junction left unmatched. As DNA, the CDR3 is TGTGCCAGCCGGGACAGGGGCCACGAGCAGTACTTC. This sequence encodes CASRDRGHEQYF.

This clone came up once. The chain has TRBV6-5 and TRBJ1-2; a possible D gene is TRBD1 (5 bases). The CDR3 is 14 amino acids. The V and J ends lost 2 bases and 6 bases respectively, with 13 bases between them. Germline CDR1 and CDR2: MNHEY and SVGAGI. The CDR3 loop reads CASSYGPRVHGYTF. The DNA for the CDR3 is TGTGCCAGCAGTTACGGGCCCAGGGTACATGGCTACACCTTC.

The gene calls are TRBV12-3 or TRBV12-4 and TRBJ2-7; D remains ambiguous. V was shortened by 3 bases and J by 2 bases, with 8 bases between the two germline ends. This CDR3 comprises 13 residues. The CDR3 bases are TGTGCCAGCAGTTTGCACCAGACCTACGAGCAGTACTTC. Protein: CASSLHQTYEQYF.

V and J are TRBV4-1 and TRBJ2-1; 7 bases are a match to TRBD2. V lost 0 bases to trimming and J lost 2 bases; unmatched junction nucleotides: 4. Germline V lookup: CDR1 MGHRA, CDR2 YSYEKL. The CDR3 covers 16 residues. The CDR3 is CASSQEQRGTYNEQFF. The CDR3 DNA reads TGCGCCAGCAGCCAAGAACAGCGGGGTACCTACAATGAGCAGTTCTTC.

V usage is TRBV5-1 and J usage is TRBJ2-1; 9 bases line up with TRBD2. The CDR3 has 16 amino acids. Germline V gene sequence: CDR1 SGHRS, CDR2 YFSETQ. Trimming cost V 0 bases and J 8 bases; bases outside gene matches: 9. The CDR3 loop is CASSLEGGLAVDEQFF. The DNA for the CDR3 is TGCGCCAGCAGCTTGGAGGGGGGACTAGCAGTCGATGAGCAGTTCTTC.

In this sample, this clone turned up a few times. V and J are TRBV19 and TRBJ1-6, with no clear D. The CDR3 totals 15 residues. The germline V gene has CDR1 LNHDA and CDR2 SQIVND (reference sequence). V gave up 6 bases and J gave up 6 bases, with 15 bases separating them. Written as DNA, the CDR3 is TGTGCCAGTAGGTTGCATCATGAGGGTAATTCACCCCTCCACTTT. It specifies CASRLHHEGNSPLHF.

The gene calls are TRBV2 and TRBJ1-1; D ambiguous. V lost 4 bases and J 7 bases, leaving 4 bases between the germline ends. The CDR3 extends over 10 amino acids. Germline-derived CDR1 and CDR2 are SNHLY and FYNNEI. The CDR3 here is CASSVNEAFF. CDR3 nucleotides: TGTGCCAGCAGTGTAAATGAAGCTTTCTTT.

The chain joins TRBV2 to TRBJ2-1; tentative D call: TRBD1 (6 bases). The germline CDR1 and CDR2 sequences are SNHLY and FYNNEI. With 7 bases removed from V and 9 bases from J, the gap between germline ends came to 10 bases. The CDR3 consists of 11 residues. CDR3 loop: CASIEGVEQFF. The CDR3 DNA reads as TGTGCCAGCATCGAGGGGGTTGAGCAGTTCTTC.

This rearrangement joins TRBV19 to TRBJ1-5; no reliable D call. This CDR3 comprises 13 residues. The V end lost 0 bases, the J end lost 7 bases, and 7 bases lay between the germline ends. Per germline, CDR1 LNHDA and CDR2 SQIVND (reference sequence). The CDR3 nucleotides read TGTGCCAGTAGTATAGATCGGGTCCAGCCCCAGCATTTT. Residues: CASSIDRVQPQHF.

This chain uses TRBV11-2 with TRBJ2-1, with a possible D match to TRBD1 (5 bases). Trimming pared 2 bases from V and 10 bases from J, leaving 9 bases between. The CDR3 consists of 12 residues. Germline V gene sequence: CDR1 SGHAT, CDR2 FQNNGV. DNA for the CDR3: TGTGCCAGCAGCTTAATGCACAGGGAGCAGTTCTTC. It specifies CASSLMHREQFF.

In its sample, this clone was seen once. This chain connects TRBV5-1 to TRBJ2-3; the match to TRBD2 covers 8 bases. The CDR3 extends over 15 amino acids. CDR1 and CDR2 from the germline V gene are SGHRS and YFSETQ. V dropped 4 bases and J dropped 2; count of bases not matched to a gene: 6. CDR3 in amino acids: CASSEVAGTTDTQYF. CDR3 nucleotide sequence: TGCGCCAGCAGCGAAGTAGCGGGAACCACAGATACGCAGTATTTT.